The clone carrying this T cell receptor (beta chain) was counted ten times or more. The antigen is unknown. Trimming at V came to 3 bases and at J to 4 bases, leaving 7 bases not matched to a gene. The germline V gene encodes CDR1 LNHNV and CDR2 YYDKDF (reference sequence). The CDR3 length is 16 residues. The data stem from a study of T cells in Graves' hyperthyroidism and ophthalmopathy. Study-level results: Ophthalmopathy stood apart from stable hyperthyroidism in a 13 V-J model.

TCR beta CDR3 sequences were amplified from RNA transcripts. The primer set for the first-round RT-PCR of the TCR CDR3 was HTBI. TCRdb re-analysed the multiplex PCR reads in MiXCR, keeping a single row per CDR3 protein. The sample lists around 250,000 distinct CDR3 sequences; approximately 24% were seen once. The chain carries TRBV15 and TRBJ2-5, with TRBD1 matching over 11 bases. This sequence originates from a woman in her forties with Graves' ophthalmopathy. Sample: blood. The CDR3 DNA reads TGTGCCACCAGCAGGAACTCCGGGACAGGGGGAGAGACCCAGTACTTC. It codes for CATSRNSGTGGETQYF. The whole variable domain, filled in from reference TRBV15 and TRBJ2-5, reads DAMVIQNPRYQVTQFGKPVTLSCSQTLNHNVMYWYQQKSSQAPKLLFHYYDKDFNNEADTPDNFQSRRPNTSFCFLDIRSPGLGDTAMYLCATSRNSGTGGETQYFGPGTRLLVL.